Detailed here is one T cell receptor (beta chain). This specimen belongs to a study of technical replicates of blood from a handful of donors. This table comes from immunoSEQ multiplex PCR, and its TCRdb copy is limited to in-frame clones, with some not included. The sample holds approximately 79,000 clones, around 97% seen once. This TCR derives from a human donor in good health. The sample taken for sequencing was T cells isolated from PBMCs.

CDR3 loop: CASSLDGMPETQYF. CDR3 sequence (DNA): TGTGCCAGCAGCTTGGATGGCATGCCAGAGACCCAGTACTTC. V is TRBV5-4 and J is TRBJ2-5; D uncertain. Germline CDR1 is SGHNT and CDR2 is YYREEE (reference sequence). V lost 0 bases and J lost 4, with 10 bases in between. This CDR3 has 14 residues.